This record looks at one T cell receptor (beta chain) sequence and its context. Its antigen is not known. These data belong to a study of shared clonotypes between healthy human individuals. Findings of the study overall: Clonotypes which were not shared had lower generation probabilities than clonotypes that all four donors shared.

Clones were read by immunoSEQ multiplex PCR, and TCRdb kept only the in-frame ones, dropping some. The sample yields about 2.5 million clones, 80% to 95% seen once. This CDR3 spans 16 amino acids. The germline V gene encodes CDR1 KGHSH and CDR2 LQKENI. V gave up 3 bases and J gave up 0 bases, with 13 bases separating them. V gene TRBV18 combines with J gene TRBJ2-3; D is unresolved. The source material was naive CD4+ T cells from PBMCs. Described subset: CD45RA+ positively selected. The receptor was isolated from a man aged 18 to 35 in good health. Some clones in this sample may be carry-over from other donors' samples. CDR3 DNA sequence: TGTGCCAGCTCACCTGAGCTCTCGTCTAGCACAGATACGCAGTATTTT. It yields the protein CASSPELSSSTDTQYF.